Following are 30 T cell receptor beta chains from one sample sequenced in a study of blood T cell repertoires in COVID-19. Sequencing was performed with immunoSEQ multiplex PCR; in TCRdb, only in-frame clones are kept and a portion is missing. Of about 180,000 clones listed, about 90% are singletons. The sequencing input was PBMCs or T cells enriched from blood (not recorded which). The receptors here all came from a human donor with acute COVID-19. The donor label of this sample is uncertain.

This chain links TRBV3-1 (or the pseudogene TRBV3-2) with TRBJ2-7; D may be TRBD1 (6 bases). From germline, CDR1 is LGHDT and CDR2 YNNKEL (reference sequence). The CDR3 covers 13 residues. Trimming removed 4 bases at V and 6 bases at J, with 13 bases between. The CDR3 coding sequence is TGTGCCAGCAGCCTTGGGACACTTCTCGAGCAGTACTTC. Its translation: CASSLGTLLEQYF.

This clone was recorded once. The CDR3 protein is CAWSGGHTSSYEQYF. CDR3 DNA: TGTGCCTGGAGTGGGGGACATACTAGCTCCTACGAGCAGTACTTC. The chain carries TRBV30 and TRBJ2-7; TRBD1 is a possible D gene (6 bases). CDR3 length equals 15 residues. V lost 1 base, J lost 0 bases, and 13 bases lay in between. Germline V gene lookup returns CDR1 GTSNPN and CDR2 SVGIG (reference sequence).

The V call is TRBV10-3, the J call TRBJ1-6; no definite D call. Germline V lookup: CDR1 ENHRY, CDR2 SYGVKD. The CDR3 has 14 residues. The V end lost 3 bases, the J end lost 5 bases, and 8 bases lay between the germline ends. The CDR3 loop reads CAISDHGNNSPLHF. In DNA, the CDR3 is TGTGCCATCAGTGATCACGGGAATAATTCACCCCTCCACTTT.

The CDR3 DNA follows: TGCAGTGCTAGTGACCCCCGGCGGAGCACAGATACGCAGTATTTT. Amino acids: CSASDPRRSTDTQYF. The genes are TRBV20-1 and TRBJ2-3; no firm D call. The germline V gene has CDR1 DFQATT and CDR2 SNEGSKA (reference sequence). The CDR3 extends over 15 amino acids. V shed 3 bases and J shed 0 bases, with 13 bases lying between them.

In DNA form, the CDR3 reads TGTGCCAGTAGTACGACAGTTTCTATGAACACTGAAGCTTTCTTT. This encodes CASSTTVSMNTEAFF. J is TRBJ1-1 and V is TRBV19, with D possibly TRBD1 on 5 matching bases. Per the germline V gene, CDR1 is LNHDA and CDR2 is SQIVND (reference sequence). V was trimmed by 4 bases and J by 0 bases, leaving 12 bases between them. This CDR3 comprises 15 residues.

This clone has only a few counts. This CDR3 is missing its conserved last phenylalanine or tryptophan, likely due to a read error. The DNA is omitted, as the CDR3 cannot be located on it reliably, and the CDR3 follows TCRdb's listing. The V gene is TRBV7-3, the J gene TRBJ1-4. The length of the CDR3 is 8 amino acids, counting both ends. The germline CDR1 and CDR2 sequences are SGHTA and FQGTGA. This CDR3 is CASSDYAL.

This chain connects TRBV2 to TRBJ1-2, with 10 bases lining up with TRBD1. Germline CDR1 reads SNHLY; CDR2 reads FYNNEI. The CDR3 has 18 amino acids. V gave up 2 bases and J gave up 4 bases; unmatched junction bases: 13. The CDR3 DNA sequence: TGTGCCAGCAGTGAAACGGGACAGGGGACTAATCGGGCCTATGGCTACACCTTC. Amino acid sequence: CASSETGQGTNRAYGYTF.

V is TRBV6-2 or TRBV6-3 and J is TRBJ2-7, with D perhaps matching TRBD2 (6 bases). Germline V CDR1 and CDR2: MNHEY, SVGEGT. The CDR3 loop spans 16 amino acids. Trimming removed 4 bases at V and 0 bases at J, with 16 bases between. CDR3 DNA: TGTGCCAGCAGTTCCCGGGGGTCCAGCAACTCCTACGAGCAGTACTTC. It yields the protein CASSSRGSSNSYEQYF.

CDR3 DNA sequence: TGTGCCAGCAGTCCACAGGGGATCGAGCAGTACTTC. Amino acid sequence: CASSPQGIEQYF. The rearrangement uses TRBV12-3 or TRBV12-4 and TRBJ2-7; 7 bases are a match to TRBD1. The trim removed 5 bases at V and 6 bases at J, leaving 4 bases unmatched. The CDR3 has 12 residues.

The rearrangement uses TRBV7-9 and TRBJ2-1; D uncertain. V was trimmed by 5 bases and J by 8 bases, leaving 16 bases between them. CDR1 is SEHNR and CDR2 is FQNEAQ in the germline V gene (reference sequence). The CDR3 runs to 14 residues. The DNA of the CDR3 is TGTGCCAGCAGCCTGACGACTGGAAGTGATGAGCAGTTCTTC. As protein: CASSLTTGSDEQFF.

The gene calls are TRBV5-8 and TRBJ2-5, with D possibly matching TRBD1 (6 bases). Germline lookup yields CDR1 SGHTS and CDR2 YDEGEE. V was clipped by 1 base and J by 5 bases, with 6 bases between them. There are 12 residues in the CDR3. The CDR3 bases are TGTGCCAGCAGCTTGACAGGGGAGACCCAGTACTTC. Translating gives CASSLTGETQYF.

This clone was counted once. The chain employs TRBV6-2 or TRBV6-3 and TRBJ2-3; 9 bases are shared with TRBD2. This CDR3 has 19 amino acids. J gave up 0 bases and V 0 bases, and 10 bases lay outside the gene matches. Looked up from germline, CDR1 is MNHEY and CDR2 is SVGEGT. This chain's CDR3 is CASSYSRPSGDLSTDTQYF. CDR3 nucleotides: TGTGCCAGCAGTTACTCGAGGCCTAGCGGGGACCTCAGCACAGATACGCAGTATTTT.

The chain is built from TRBV6-6 and TRBJ2-7, with 9 positions matching TRBD1. The junction had 7 bases not matched to a gene; V was cut back by 8 bases and J by 2 bases. CDR1 MNHNY and CDR2 SVGAGI come from the germline V gene (reference sequence). The CDR3 consists of 14 residues. This CDR3 reads CASYRDRAPYEQYF. The CDR3 DNA is TGTGCCAGCTACCGGGACAGGGCCCCCTACGAGCAGTACTTC.

The rearrangement joins TRBV2 to TRBJ1-1, with D unresolved. The germline CDR1 and CDR2 sequences are SNHLY and FYNNEI. The V and J ends lost 4 bases and 1 base respectively, with 7 bases between them. The CDR3 extends over 13 amino acids. The CDR3 nucleotides are TGTGCCAGCAGTGGGCAGGAGAACACTGAAGCTTTCTTT. It translates to CASSGQENTEAFF.

Only one count was recorded for this clone. This sequence joins TRBV19 and TRBJ1-4; no clear D. This CDR3 is 15 amino acids long. The germline V gene has CDR1 LNHDA and CDR2 SQIVND (reference sequence). V lost 5 bases to trimming and J lost 4 bases, with 14 bases between them. CDR3 DNA sequence: TGTGCCAGTAGTCCCCGGGGAGGAGGTAATGAAAAACTGTTTTTT. Residues: CASSPRGGGNEKLFF.

The V and J genes are TRBV4-1 and TRBJ2-3; D unresolved. Trimming left V 1 base short and J 7 bases short, with 12 bases between. Germline CDR1 and CDR2: MGHRA and YSYEKL. The CDR3 length is 14 residues. The chain's CDR3 is CASSQGSYPHTQYF. The CDR3 bases are TGCGCCAGCAGCCAAGGGTCCTACCCCCATACGCAGTATTTT.

DNA for the CDR3: TGTGCCAGCAGTTACTCGAGGCACATCGGCACAGATACGCAGTATTTT. Translating gives CASSYSRHIGTDTQYF. V usage is TRBV6-5 and J usage is TRBJ2-3, with D uncertain. The CDR3 runs to 16 residues. Between the trimmed V and J ends, which lost 0 bases and 1 base, there was a span of 11 bases. The germline CDR1 and CDR2 sequences are MNHEY and SVGAGI.

The chain couples TRBV4-1 to TRBJ1-1; no clear D. V lost 3 bases and J 2 bases, leaving 4 bases between the germline ends. Germline CDR1 MGHRA, CDR2 YSYEKL. The CDR3 totals 12 residues. CDR3 DNA sequence: TGCGCCAGCAGCCAGTCAAACACTGAAGCTTTCTTT. It specifies CASSQSNTEAFF.

This clone was observed a handful of times. This chain links TRBV4-2 with TRBJ1-4; no reliable D call. In germline, CDR1 is LGHNA, CDR2 YNFKEQ. The CDR3 has 16 residues. Deletions cut 1 base from V and 2 bases from J, with 11 bases between. Here the CDR3 reads CASSQGQRRTNEKLFF. CDR3 DNA: TGTGCCAGCAGCCAAGGGCAGCGGCGCACTAATGAAAAACTGTTTTTT.

V and J are TRBV1 and TRBJ2-2; TRBD2, the table's D call, lacks a check against the DNA. TRBV1 is a pseudogene segment. The CDR3 consists of 16 residues. CDR3 region: CTSSRGTRGNTGELFF. CDR3 DNA sequence: TGCACCAGCAGCCGGGGGACTAGGGGGAACACCGGGGAGCTGTTTTTT.

This chain uses TRBV7-9 with TRBJ1-4; D call uncertain. Trimming stripped 0 bases from V and 8 bases from J, with 13 bases between. The CDR3 is 15 residues long. Germline assignment: CDR1 SEHNR and CDR2 FQNEAQ (reference sequence). The CDR3 DNA sequence: TGTGCCAGCAGCTTAGCGACTAACCCGGGGGAAAAACTGTTTTTT. Residues: CASSLATNPGEKLFF.

This chain links TRBV19 with TRBJ1-3; a possible D gene is TRBD1 (5 bases). CDR3 length equals 15 residues. Germline V gene lookup returns CDR1 LNHDA and CDR2 SQIVND (reference sequence). V was cut by 5 bases and J by 0 bases, with 11 bases left in between. The DNA of the CDR3 is TGTGCCAGTAGTGAAGGGGCCCACTCTGGAAACACCATATATTTT. This sequence encodes CASSEGAHSGNTIYF.

The rearrangement links TRBV2 to TRBJ2-7, with 8 bases aligning to TRBD1. V trimming: 6 bases; J trimming: 2 bases; junction bases outside the gene matches: 6. Germline CDR1 reads SNHLY; CDR2 reads FYNNEI. The CDR3 totals 14 residues. The CDR3 sequence is CASRGDRFPYEQYF. CDR3 in DNA: TGTGCCAGCAGGGGGGACAGGTTTCCCTACGAGCAGTACTTC.

The chain combines TRBV9 with TRBJ2-2; 10 positions match TRBD1. The CDR3 consists of 16 residues. In germline, CDR1 is SGDLS, CDR2 YYNGEE. After removal of 3 bases from V and 5 bases from J, the junction contained 7 bases not matched to a gene. CDR3 sequence reads: CASSAHRDRGTGELFF. DNA of the CDR3: TGTGCCAGCAGCGCCCACAGGGACAGGGGAACCGGGGAGCTGTTTTTT.

J is TRBJ1-4 and V is TRBV12-3 or TRBV12-4, with TRBD1 as a possible D gene (6 bases). This CDR3 has 12 amino acids. Trimming stripped 6 bases from V and 11 bases from J, with 13 bases between. The CDR3 here is CASRYRVGKLFF. The CDR3 DNA reads as TGTGCCAGCAGATACAGGGTAGGGAAACTGTTTTTT.

This clone was found once. The genes are TRBV3-1 (or the pseudogene TRBV3-2) and TRBJ2-4; TRBD1 might be the D (6 bases). The germline V gene has CDR1 LGHDT and CDR2 YNNKEL (reference sequence). Trimming took 4 bases from V and 2 from J, leaving 12 bases between them. The CDR3 spans 15 residues. CDR3 amino acids: CASSPKQGTKNIQYF. CDR3 DNA sequence: TGTGCCAGCAGCCCCAAACAGGGTACCAAAAACATTCAGTACTTC.

The chain has TRBV9 and TRBJ2-3, with D tentatively TRBD1 (6 bases). The V gene's germline CDR1 is SGDLS and CDR2 YYNGEE. V was trimmed by 3 bases and J by 8 bases, leaving 13 bases between them. The CDR3 runs 13 residues. This CDR3 is CASSASLGATQYF. The CDR3 DNA sequence: TGTGCCAGCAGCGCGTCCCTGGGGGCTACGCAGTATTTT.

The rearrangement links TRBV4-3 to TRBJ1-1; TRBD1 matches 9 bases. V dropped 0 bases and J dropped 1; count of bases not matched to a gene: 3. The CDR3 runs to 16 residues. The germline V gene has CDR1 LGHNA and CDR2 YSLEER. The CDR3 region has the DNA TGCGCCAGCAGCCAAGATCCACAGGGGGCGAACACTGAAGCTTTCTTT. It is translated as CASSQDPQGANTEAFF.

The DNA for the CDR3 is TGTGCCTGGGTCGGGAGGGTCACTGAAGCTTTCTTT. Amino acids: CAWVGRVTEAFF. The chain recombines TRBV30 with TRBJ1-1; the D is unclear. With 5 bases removed from V and 4 bases from J, the gap between germline ends came to 11 bases. The CDR3 extends over 12 amino acids. Per germline, CDR1 GTSNPN and CDR2 SVGIG (reference sequence).

V usage is TRBV30 and J usage is TRBJ2-2; the D is unclear. The CDR3 totals 15 residues. Germline lookup yields CDR1 GTSNPN and CDR2 SVGIG (reference sequence). V lost 0 bases, J lost 2 bases, and 10 bases lay in between. CDR3: CAWSVVVDNTGELFF. The CDR3 DNA is TGTGCCTGGAGTGTAGTGGTAGATAACACCGGGGAGCTGTTTTTT.